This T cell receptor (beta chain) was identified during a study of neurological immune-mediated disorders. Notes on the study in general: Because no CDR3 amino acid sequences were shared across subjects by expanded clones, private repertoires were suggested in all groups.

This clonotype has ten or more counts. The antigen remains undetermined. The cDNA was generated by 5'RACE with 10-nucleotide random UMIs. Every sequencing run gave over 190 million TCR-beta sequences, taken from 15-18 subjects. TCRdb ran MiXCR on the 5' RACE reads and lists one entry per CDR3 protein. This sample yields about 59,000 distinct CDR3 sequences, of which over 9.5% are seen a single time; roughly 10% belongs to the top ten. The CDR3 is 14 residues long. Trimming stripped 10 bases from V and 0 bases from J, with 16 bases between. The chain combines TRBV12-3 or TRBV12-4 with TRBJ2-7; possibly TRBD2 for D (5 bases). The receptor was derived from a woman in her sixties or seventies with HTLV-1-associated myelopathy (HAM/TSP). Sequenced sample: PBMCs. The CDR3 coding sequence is TGTGCCACGTCTGAGGGTATGGGCTCCTACGAGCAGTACTTC. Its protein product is CATSEGMGSYEQYF.